Presented here are 22 T cell receptor beta chains from one specimen sequenced in a study of cytomegalovirus exposure and HLA in healthy donors. The PCR contained 60 Vbeta and 13 Jbeta primers. TCRdb's copy holds only in-frame clones and misses some; the assay was immunoSEQ multiplex PCR. The sample includes approximately 170,000 clones, roughly 79% of them seen just once. The source material was PBMCs. The receptors come from a man aged 40-55 years in good health and CMV-seronegative.

This chain uses TRBV28 with TRBJ2-3; tentative D call: TRBD2 (5 bases). V lost 6 bases and J lost 11, with 18 bases in between. The CDR3 runs 13 residues. From germline, CDR1 is MDHEN and CDR2 SYDVKM. The CDR3 sequence: CASSTSGKVVQYF. CDR3 sequence (DNA): TGTGCCAGCAGCACCTCGGGGAAAGTGGTGCAGTATTTT.

This clone turned up a few times. The chain joins TRBV10-3 to TRBJ1-4; the match to TRBD1 covers 7 bases. Trimming removed 6 bases from V and 4 bases from J; junction bases left unmatched: 5. This CDR3 comprises 14 residues. Germline CDR1 reads ENHRY; CDR2 reads SYGVKD. CDR3 in amino acids: CAIREGQSNEKLFF. Written as DNA, the CDR3 is TGTGCCATCAGGGAGGGACAGAGTAATGAAAAACTGTTTTTT.

This clone was seen only once. The V and J genes are TRBV13 and TRBJ2-7; 8 nucleotides agree with TRBD2. This CDR3 is built from 17 residues. Trimming at V came to 0 bases and at J to 0 bases, leaving 7 bases not matched to a gene. The germline gives CDR1 PRHDT, CDR2 FYEKMQ (reference sequence). This chain's CDR3 is CASSLGPLAGASYEQYF. In DNA, the CDR3 is TGTGCCAGCAGCTTAGGACCCCTAGCGGGCGCCTCCTACGAGCAGTACTTC.

The chain carries TRBV7-9 and TRBJ1-3; TRBD1 agrees at 8 bases. Unmatched junction bases numbered 6, after V lost 4 bases and J lost 4 bases. The V gene's germline CDR1 is SEHNR and CDR2 FQNEAQ (reference sequence). The CDR3 sequence is 15 residues long. The CDR3 DNA reads as TGTGCCAGCAGCTCGGACAGGGTGAAAGGAAACACCATATATTTT. Translated: CASSSDRVKGNTIYF.

J is TRBJ2-1 and V is TRBV5-5, with TRBD2 matching 10 bases. CDR3 length equals 15 residues. The trim removed 3 bases at V and 7 bases at J, leaving 7 bases unmatched. Germline values: CDR1 SGHKS, CDR2 YYEKEE (reference sequence). CDR3 sequence: CASSWGTSATNEQFF. The CDR3 DNA sequence: TGTGCCAGCAGCTGGGGGACTAGCGCAACGAATGAGCAGTTCTTC.

Only a few counts were recorded for this clone. The chain has TRBV4-1 and TRBJ2-3; maybe TRBD2 (6 bases). Germline lookup yields CDR1 MGHRA and CDR2 YSYEKL. The CDR3 spans 16 residues. Trimming took 0 bases from V and 4 from J, leaving 14 bases between them. The CDR3 nucleotides are TGCGCCAGCAGCCAAGATCGACTAGTGTACGCAGATACGCAGTATTTT. Protein sequence: CASSQDRLVYADTQYF.

V is TRBV5-6 and J is TRBJ2-2; 9 positions match TRBD1. Germline CDR1 SGHDT, CDR2 YYEEEE. Germline trimming cut 1 base from V and 2 bases from J; bases unmatched to any gene: 3. The CDR3 spans 16 residues. The CDR3 nucleotides read TGTGCCAGCAGCTTGTTGGGACAGGGTAACACCGGGGAGCTGTTTTTT. This gives the protein CASSLLGQGNTGELFF. Full variable domain (outside the CDR3, taken from reference TRBV5-6 and TRBJ2-2): DAGVTQSPTHLIKTRGQQVTLRCSPKSGHDTVSWYQQALGQGPQFIFQYYEEEERQRGNFPDRFSGHQFPNYSSELNVNALLLGDSALYLCASSLLGQGNTGELFFGEGSRLTVL.

The chain carries TRBV28 and TRBJ2-2, with 11 bases lining up with TRBD2. The CDR3 has 17 residues. J lost 5 bases, V lost 2 bases, and 7 bases had no gene match. Germline V gene data show CDR1 as MDHEN and CDR2 as SYDVKM. CDR3: CASSLQDLAGGTGELFF. CDR3 nucleotides: TGTGCCAGCAGTTTACAGGACCTAGCGGGAGGTACCGGGGAGCTGTTTTTT.

The V call is TRBV5-1, the J call TRBJ1-1; TRBD1 is a possible D gene (5 bases). Germline V CDR1 and CDR2: SGHRS, YFSETQ. V lost 0 bases, J lost 6 bases, and 12 bases lay in between. This CDR3 contains 14 residues. The CDR3 region is CASSLDGGRAEAFF. DNA of the CDR3: TGCGCCAGCAGCTTGGACGGGGGTCGGGCTGAAGCTTTCTTT.

This chain joins TRBV7-9 and TRBJ1-5, with 10 nucleotides matching TRBD1. V shed 5 bases, J shed 4 bases, and the junction held 5 bases outside the gene matches. Germline V gene sequence: CDR1 SEHNR, CDR2 FQNEAQ (reference sequence). The CDR3 has 15 amino acids. The CDR3 nucleotides are TGTGCCAGCAGCCAGACAGGGGGCGCGAATCAGCCCCAGCATTTT. It specifies CASSQTGGANQPQHF.

This chain joins TRBV11-1 and TRBJ2-1, with D maybe TRBD2 (6 bases). CDR3 size: 16 residues. Per germline, CDR1 SGHAT and CDR2 FQDESV (reference sequence). V gave up 2 bases and J gave up 0 bases, with 11 bases separating them. The CDR3 spells CASSLYGRSSYNEQFF. CDR3 DNA: TGTGCCAGCAGCTTATACGGGAGATCCTCCTACAATGAGCAGTTCTTC.

This clone was observed a single time. The rearrangement joins TRBV5-3 to TRBJ1-5; D is undetermined. TRBV5-3 is recorded as an ORF, its role being uncertain. The V end lost 0 bases, the J end lost 6 bases, and 13 bases lay between the germline ends. The CDR3 totals 15 residues. In DNA form, the CDR3 reads TGTGCCAGAAGCTTGGTGGTTCGGGGAACTCAGCCCCAGCATTTT. It specifies CARSLVVRGTQPQHF.

The chain recombines TRBV7-2 with TRBJ2-2, with TRBD2 matching over 8 bases. Germline lookup yields CDR1 SGHTA and CDR2 FQGNSA. The CDR3 is made up of 14 amino acids. The V gene end was trimmed by 5 bases and the J gene end by 8 bases; junction bases not matched to a gene: 7. In DNA, the CDR3 is TGTGCCAGCAGCCCGGGGGGGTCCCTGGGGGAGCTGTTTTTT. Protein: CASSPGGSLGELFF.

This chain joins TRBV19 and TRBJ2-1; 9 bases are shared with TRBD2. CDR3 length equals 16 residues. Germline V CDR1 and CDR2: LNHDA, SQIVND (reference sequence). V shed 3 bases and J 8 bases; nucleotides not matched to a gene: 11. CDR3 sequence (DNA): TGTGCCAGTAGTATCCGGAGACTAGCGGCCATCGATGAGCAGTTCTTC. Its protein is CASSIRRLAAIDEQFF.

This clone was seen only once. The V call is TRBV6-5, the J call TRBJ2-2; the D gene is possibly TRBD2 (5 bases). This CDR3 region has 16 residues. The V gene lost 2 bases and the J gene lost 2 bases, with 12 bases spanning the gap. Germline values: CDR1 MNHEY, CDR2 SVGAGI. As DNA, the CDR3 is TGTGCCAGCAGTTACGACTACAAACCTAACACCGGGGAGCTGTTTTTT. It codes for CASSYDYKPNTGELFF.

The chain carries TRBV11-2 and TRBJ2-1; D unclear. Germline CDR1 and CDR2: SGHAT and FQNNGV. The CDR3 has 13 amino acids. V dropped 1 base and J dropped 4 bases, with 5 bases sitting between them. CDR3 bases: TGTGCCAGCAGCTTAGGGCAGTACAATGAGCAGTTCTTC. Translating it yields CASSLGQYNEQFF.

The chain employs TRBV5-4 and TRBJ2-3; D is unclear. The V end lost 2 bases, the J end lost 3 bases, and 13 bases lay between the germline ends. The CDR3 length is 15 residues. Germline V gene data show CDR1 as SGHNT and CDR2 as YYREEE (reference sequence). The DNA for the CDR3 is TGTGCCAGCAGCTTCCAACCTGAGGCGACAGATACGCAGTATTTT. This translates into CASSFQPEATDTQYF.

The rearrangement uses TRBV9 and TRBJ1-3, with a possible D match to TRBD1 (5 bases). V dropped 0 bases and J dropped 0 bases, with 13 bases sitting between them. The CDR3 sequence is 17 residues long. Germline V gene lookup returns CDR1 SGDLS and CDR2 YYNGEE. CDR3 nucleotides: TGTGCCAGCAGCGTAGGGGGGGGGACTGACTCTGGAAACACCATATATTTT. This encodes CASSVGGGTDSGNTIYF.

The genes are TRBV10-2 and TRBJ2-6; a possible D gene is TRBD2 (6 bases). Germline CDR1 WSHSY, CDR2 SAAADI. CDR3 length: 16 amino acids. V was trimmed by 8 bases and J by 4 bases, leaving 18 bases between them. CDR3 loop: CASSREVSRGANVLTF. Here the CDR3 DNA reads TGCGCCAGCTCCAGGGAGGTCTCGAGAGGGGCCAACGTCCTGACTTTC.

The chain uses TRBV6-5 and TRBJ2-3; TRBD2 is a possible D gene (6 bases). V lost 2 bases, J lost 6 bases, and 9 bases lay in between. The CDR3 sequence is 13 residues long. CDR1 is MNHEY and CDR2 is SVGAGI in the germline V gene. CDR3 loop: CASSYRRGDTQYF. CDR3 DNA sequence: TGTGCCAGCAGTTACCGCCGGGGGGATACGCAGTATTTT.

This clone was recorded once. The chain combines TRBV5-4 with TRBJ2-3, with 12 bases aligning to TRBD2. The ends lost 4 bases at V and 0 bases at J; junction bases unmatched: 9. CDR1 is SGHNT and CDR2 is YYREEE in the germline V gene (reference sequence). This CDR3 spans 18 amino acids. The CDR3 DNA follows: TGTGCCAGCAGCCCGCTACTGCTAGCGGGAGGGAGCACAGATACGCAGTATTTT. It yields the protein CASSPLLLAGGSTDTQYF.

This clone appeared a single time. The chain uses TRBV7-9 and TRBJ2-3, with 7 bases lining up with TRBD2. Per the germline V gene, CDR1 is SEHNR and CDR2 is FQNEAQ (reference sequence). The CDR3 extends over 15 amino acids. V gave up 3 bases and J gave up 4 bases; unmatched junction bases: 7. CDR3 loop: CASSFAGEGPDTQYF. The DNA for the CDR3 is TGTGCCAGCAGCTTTGCGGGAGAAGGCCCAGATACGCAGTATTTT.